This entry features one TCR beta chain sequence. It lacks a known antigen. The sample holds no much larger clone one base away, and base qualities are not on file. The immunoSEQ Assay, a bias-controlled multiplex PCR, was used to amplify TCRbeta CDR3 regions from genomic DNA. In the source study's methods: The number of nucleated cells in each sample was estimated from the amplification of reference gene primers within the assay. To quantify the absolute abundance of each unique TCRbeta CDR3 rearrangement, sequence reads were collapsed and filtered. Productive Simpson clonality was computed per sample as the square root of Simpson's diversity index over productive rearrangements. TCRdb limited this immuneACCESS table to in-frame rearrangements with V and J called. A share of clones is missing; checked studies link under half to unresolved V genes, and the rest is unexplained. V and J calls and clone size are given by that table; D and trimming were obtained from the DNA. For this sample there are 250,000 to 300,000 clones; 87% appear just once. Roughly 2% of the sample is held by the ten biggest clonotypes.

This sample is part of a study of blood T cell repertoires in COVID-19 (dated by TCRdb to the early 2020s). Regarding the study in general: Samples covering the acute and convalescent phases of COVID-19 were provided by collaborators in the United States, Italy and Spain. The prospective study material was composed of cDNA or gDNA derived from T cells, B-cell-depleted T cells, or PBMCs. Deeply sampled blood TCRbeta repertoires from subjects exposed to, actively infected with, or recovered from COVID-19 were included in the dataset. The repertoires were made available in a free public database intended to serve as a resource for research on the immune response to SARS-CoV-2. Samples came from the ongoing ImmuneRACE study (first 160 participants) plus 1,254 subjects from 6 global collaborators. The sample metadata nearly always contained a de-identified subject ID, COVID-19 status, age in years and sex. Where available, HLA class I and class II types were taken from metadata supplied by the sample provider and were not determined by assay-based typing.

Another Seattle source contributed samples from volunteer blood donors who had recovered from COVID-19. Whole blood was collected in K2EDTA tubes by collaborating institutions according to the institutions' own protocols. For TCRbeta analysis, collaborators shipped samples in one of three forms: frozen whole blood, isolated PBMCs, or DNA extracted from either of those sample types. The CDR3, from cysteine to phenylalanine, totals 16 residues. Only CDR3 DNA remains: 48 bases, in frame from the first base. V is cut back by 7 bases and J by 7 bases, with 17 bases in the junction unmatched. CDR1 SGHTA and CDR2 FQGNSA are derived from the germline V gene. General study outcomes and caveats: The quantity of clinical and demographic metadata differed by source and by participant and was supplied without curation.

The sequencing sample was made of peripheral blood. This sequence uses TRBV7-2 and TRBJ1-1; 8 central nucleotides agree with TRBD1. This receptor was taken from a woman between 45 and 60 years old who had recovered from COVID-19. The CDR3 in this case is CASTPPGQGRLGEAFF. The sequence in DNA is TGTGCCAGCACCCCCCCTGGACAGGGTCGACTTGGTGAAGCTTTCTTT.